These 12 T cell receptor beta chains share one sample of origin, sequenced in a study of blood T cell repertoires in COVID-19. Clones were read by immunoSEQ multiplex PCR, and TCRdb kept only the in-frame ones, dropping some. The repertoire holds around 250,000 clones, roughly 86% seen once, with around 6% in the top ten. Sequencing was performed on peripheral blood. The origin of the receptors is a woman aged 80 or over with COVID-19, enrolled during active disease.

The chain carries TRBV4-2 and TRBJ1-6; 9 positions agree with TRBD1. The CDR3 consists of 17 residues. The V segment lost 0 bases and the J segment 6 bases; nucleotides outside the gene matches: 6. Germline-derived CDR1 and CDR2 are LGHNA and YNFKEQ. This CDR3 is CASSQDRGTGTNSPLHF. Written as DNA, the CDR3 is TGTGCCAGCAGCCAAGATCGGGGGACAGGGACTAATTCACCCCTCCACTTT.

The chain recombines TRBV2 with TRBJ1-1; a possible D gene is TRBD1 (5 bases). V lost 7 bases, J lost 1 base, and 16 bases lay in between. Germline loops: CDR1 SNHLY, CDR2 FYNNEI. The CDR3 covers 15 residues. CDR3 nucleotide sequence: TGTGCCAGCACCCCCTCCGGGGGGAGGAACACTGAAGCTTTCTTT. This sequence encodes CASTPSGGRNTEAFF. Based on the CDR3 plus reference TRBV2 and TRBJ1-1, the full variable domain is EPEVTQTPSHQVTQMGQEVILRCVPISNHLYFYWYRQILGQKVEFLVSFYNNEISEKSEIFDDQFSVERPDGSNFTLKIRSTKLEDSAMYFCASTPSGGRNTEAFFGQGTRLTVV.

This chain links TRBV5-4 with TRBJ1-2; 8 nucleotides align to TRBD1. With V trimmed by 0 bases and J by 1 base, 8 bases remained unmatched. This CDR3 has 17 amino acids. From germline, CDR1 is SGHNT and CDR2 YYREEE (reference sequence). The CDR3 DNA reads TGTGCCAGCAGCTTGGTAGCAGGGGGCGCGGGTAACTATGGCTACACCTTC. Translated: CASSLVAGGAGNYGYTF.

This clone was seen more than once but under ten times. This sequence joins TRBV11-2 and TRBJ2-1, with D possibly being TRBD2 (6 bases). The V gene's germline CDR1 is SGHAT and CDR2 FQNNGV. Between the trimmed V and J ends, which lost 5 bases and 7 bases, there was a span of 15 bases. The CDR3 length is 14 residues. CDR3 region: CASSPPGVRNEQFF. DNA of the CDR3: TGTGCCAGCAGCCCTCCGGGGGTAAGGAATGAGCAGTTCTTC.

The chain links TRBV3-1 (or the pseudogene TRBV3-2) to TRBJ1-2; the D gene is possibly TRBD1 (6 bases). This CDR3 comprises 13 residues. Per the germline V gene, CDR1 is LGHDT and CDR2 is YNNKEL (reference sequence). Deletions cut 4 bases from V and 7 bases from J, with 13 bases between. The CDR3 spells CASSLSGTSGYTF. CDR3 coding DNA: TGTGCCAGCAGCCTTTCCGGGACAAGTGGCTACACCTTC.

The rearrangement joins TRBV5-1 to TRBJ1-2, with 7 positions matching TRBD1. Germline values: CDR1 SGHRS, CDR2 YFSETQ. This CDR3 comprises 14 residues. Losses at the gene ends were 3 bases for V and 5 bases for J; bases not matched to a gene: 7. The CDR3 is CASSSESQGYGYTF. CDR3 DNA: TGCGCCAGCAGCTCAGAGTCACAGGGGTATGGCTACACCTTC.

V gene TRBV6-5 combines with J gene TRBJ2-1; TRBD2 agrees at 15 bases. The trim removed 5 bases at V and 9 bases at J, leaving 5 bases unmatched. This CDR3 region has 15 residues. The germline V gene encodes CDR1 MNHEY and CDR2 SVGAGI. CDR3 amino acids: CASSRTSGGAGEQFF. For the CDR3, the DNA is TGTGCCAGCAGTAGGACTAGCGGGGGGGCTGGTGAGCAGTTCTTC.

The V and J genes are TRBV7-2 and TRBJ2-3; TRBD2 matches 7 bases. After removal of 4 bases from V and 5 bases from J, the junction contained 6 bases not matched to a gene. CDR1 and CDR2 from the germline V gene are SGHTA and FQGNSA. The CDR3 spans 14 residues. The CDR3 nucleotides read TGTGCCAGCAGCTCTGCCGGGGGGATAGATACGCAGTATTTT. As protein: CASSSAGGIDTQYF.

The rearrangement links TRBV27 to TRBJ1-2; D possibly corresponds to TRBD1 (6 bases). Germline V gene data show CDR1 as MNHEY and CDR2 as SMNVEV (reference sequence). The V and J ends lost 7 bases and 4 bases respectively, with 10 bases between them. The CDR3 has 12 amino acids. For the CDR3, the DNA is TGTGCCAGCAAGGGGGGGGGCTATGGCTACACCTTC. Encoded protein: CASKGGGYGYTF.

CDR3 DNA sequence: TGTGCCAGCAGCCCGGGGACAGCTTTGAATTCACCCCTCCACTTT. This translates into CASSPGTALNSPLHF. The V gene is TRBV3-1 (or the pseudogene TRBV3-2), the J gene TRBJ1-6; 7 bases are shared with TRBD1. CDR1 LGHDT and CDR2 YNNKEL come from the germline V gene (reference sequence). The CDR3 sequence is 15 residues long. V dropped 4 bases and J dropped 7; count of bases not matched to a gene: 7.

The rearrangement links TRBV27 to TRBJ2-7; possible D gene TRBD1, 7 bases. Germline V gene sequence: CDR1 MNHEY, CDR2 SMNVEV (reference sequence). Trimming pared 3 bases from V and 2 bases from J, leaving 20 bases between. This CDR3 has 17 residues. The CDR3 DNA reads as TGTGCCAGCAGTTTTTTTAGGGGGCGGAGGGAGACCTACGAGCAGTACTTC. Its translation is CASSFFRGRRETYEQYF.

This chain links TRBV3-1 (or the pseudogene TRBV3-2) with TRBJ2-3; the match to TRBD2 covers 13 bases. Germline values: CDR1 LGHDT, CDR2 YNNKEL (reference sequence). The trim removed 5 bases at V and 6 bases at J, leaving 17 bases unmatched. The CDR3 sequence is 19 residues long. The chain's CDR3 is CASSNFLPTSGGAADTQYF. CDR3 nucleotides: TGTGCCAGCAGCAACTTCCTCCCAACTAGCGGGGGGGCAGCGGATACGCAGTATTTT.